Each of the 14 T cell receptor beta chains below was sequenced from the same sample in a study of T cells after yellow fever vaccination. TCRdb used MiXCR to reprocess the 5' RACE reads, holding one entry per CDR3 protein. The table shows about 330,000 distinct CDR3 sequences, with 6.5% to 8.5% occurring only once. Here the sequenced sample was PBMCs, taken approximately 47 days after the first yellow fever vaccination. These receptors were taken from a man aged 18 to 30 who received the YFV17D yellow fever vaccine.

This sequence joins TRBV5-1 and TRBJ2-5; 7 bases align to TRBD1. This CDR3 is 15 amino acids long. After removal of 4 bases from V and 3 bases from J, the junction contained 9 bases not matched to a gene. Germline V gene data show CDR1 as SGHRS and CDR2 as YFSETQ. CDR3 sequence: CASSQSGTDKETQYF. The CDR3 DNA sequence: TGCGCCAGCAGCCAATCCGGGACAGATAAAGAGACCCAGTACTTC.

This clonotype was seen ten or more times. The rearrangement links TRBV11-2 to TRBJ2-4; TRBD1 aligns across 11 bases. The CDR3 spans 16 residues. The V segment lost 0 bases and the J segment 6 bases; nucleotides outside the gene matches: 4. Germline CDR1 is SGHAT and CDR2 is FQNNGV. The CDR3 sequence: CASSLDRTGGRNIQYF. The CDR3 region has the DNA TGTGCCAGCAGCTTAGATCGGACAGGGGGCAGAAACATTCAGTACTTC. The complete variable domain, with remaining parts taken from reference TRBV11-2 and TRBJ2-4, reads EAGVAQSPRYKIIEKRQSVAFWCNPISGHATLYWYQQILGQGPKLLIQFQNNGVVDDSQLPKDRFSAERLKGVDSTLKIQPAKLEDSAVYLCASSLDRTGGRNIQYFGAGTRLSVL.

In its sample, this clonotype was seen a few times. The chain employs TRBV27 and TRBJ2-1; 12 nucleotides agree with TRBD1. The CDR3 has 20 residues. With 4 bases clipped from V and 3 bases from J, the junction kept 16 bases outside the gene matches. From germline, CDR1 is MNHEY and CDR2 SMNVEV (reference sequence). The CDR3 protein is CASSSMGQGAPDADYNEQFF. CDR3 coding DNA: TGTGCCAGCAGTTCAATGGGACAGGGGGCCCCGGATGCCGACTACAATGAGCAGTTCTTC.

In its sample, this clonotype was seen a few times. The rearrangement uses TRBV11-2 and TRBJ1-6; D gene ambiguous. Germline V CDR1 and CDR2: SGHAT, FQNNGV. V was clipped by 0 bases and J by 15 bases, with 15 bases between them. The CDR3 loop spans 14 amino acids. The CDR3: CASSLEWAARLLHF. The CDR3 DNA reads TGTGCCAGCAGCTTAGAGTGGGCAGCTCGTCTCCTCCACTTT.

This clonotype appeared a few times. The V call is TRBV9, the J call TRBJ2-1; TRBD2 is a possible D gene (5 bases). The CDR3 loop spans 15 amino acids. Per the germline V gene, CDR1 is SGDLS and CDR2 is YYNGEE. Trimming removed 4 bases at V and 8 bases at J, with 19 bases between. In nucleotides, the CDR3 is TGTGCCAGCAGCATTGACCTACGGGGAGTGGATGAGCAGTTCTTC. Its protein is CASSIDLRGVDEQFF. The full variable domain, with the rest looked up from reference TRBV9 and TRBJ2-1, is DSGVTQTPKHLITATGQRVTLRCSPRSGDLSVYWYQQSLDQGLQFLIQYYNGEERAKGNILERFSAQQFPDLHSELNLSSLELGDSALYFCASSIDLRGVDEQFFGPGTRLTVL.

This clonotype was counted a few times. J is TRBJ1-2 and V is TRBV6-1; D call uncertain. Per the germline V gene, CDR1 is MNHNS and CDR2 is SASEGT. The CDR3 has 13 residues. Trimming stripped 7 bases from V and 2 bases from J, with 11 bases between. The CDR3 sequence: CASKGLGNYGYTF. CDR3 nucleotides: TGTGCCAGCAAGGGTCTGGGGAACTATGGCTACACCTTC.

This clonotype has a handful of counts. Relative to the germline gene, one junction end is altered; a read error may explain this. The rearrangement uses TRBV7-2 and TRBJ1-1; weak D call: TRBD1 (5 bases). The CDR3 consists of 11 residues. Germline lookup yields CDR1 SGHTA and CDR2 FQGNSA. The CDR3 nucleotides are TGTGCCAGCAGAGAGGGGACTGGAGCTTTCTTT. Translated: CASREGTGAFF.

This clonotype was found a few times. The rearrangement uses TRBV10-3 and TRBJ2-3, with a weak D call TRBD2 (6 bases). This CDR3 contains 16 residues. V gave up 2 bases and J gave up 2 bases, with 14 bases separating them. The V gene's germline CDR1 is ENHRY and CDR2 SYGVKD. The chain's CDR3 is CAISEAGSAYTDTQYF. CDR3 nucleotides: TGTGCCATCAGTGAGGCGGGGTCCGCTTACACAGATACGCAGTATTTT.

This rearrangement joins TRBV2 to TRBJ2-1; 13 nucleotides align to TRBD2. Trimming removed 8 bases from V and 9 bases from J; junction bases left unmatched: 19. The CDR3 runs 18 residues. CDR1 and CDR2 from the germline V gene are SNHLY and FYNNEI. The CDR3 DNA reads as TGTGCCAGCTGTCTATCCGGGACTAGCGGGGACTGGAGTAGTGAGCAGTTCTTC. Its protein product is CASCLSGTSGDWSSEQFF.

This clonotype has more than one count but fewer than ten. The CDR3 DNA reads as TGTGCCAGCAGTGGGACTAATCTCATAAGGTCCCTCCACTTT. This translates into CASSGTNLIRSLHF. The J gene is TRBJ1-6, the V gene TRBV6-1; no firm D call. V lost 4 bases to trimming and J lost 14 bases, with 18 bases between them. The CDR3 runs 14 residues. Looked up from germline, CDR1 is MNHNS and CDR2 is SASEGT.

This clonotype was detected only a few times. The chain joins TRBV7-2 to TRBJ1-6; D call uncertain. Per germline, CDR1 SGHTA and CDR2 FQGNSA. V gave up 3 bases and J gave up 1 base, with 7 bases separating them. This CDR3 has 15 amino acids. CDR3 protein: CASSFRTSYNSPLHF. CDR3 DNA: TGTGCCAGCAGCTTCCGTACGTCCTATAATTCACCCCTCCACTTT.

A few counts support this clonotype. The V gene is TRBV9, the J gene TRBJ2-7; tentatively, D is TRBD1 (6 bases). The CDR3 runs 15 residues. Germline V lookup: CDR1 SGDLS, CDR2 YYNGEE. V was cut by 2 bases and J by 2 bases, with 14 bases left in between. Here the CDR3 reads CASSVGATGTYEQYF. The DNA of the CDR3 is TGTGCCAGCAGCGTGGGGGCGACAGGTACCTACGAGCAGTACTTC.

The DNA of the CDR3 is TGTGCCAGCAGCGTAGACCCTCAAGCGAGGCAGCCCCAGCATTTT. This translates into CASSVDPQARQPQHF. This chain links TRBV9 with TRBJ1-5; no clear D gene. The germline V and J ends were trimmed by 0 bases and 7 bases, with 14 bases remaining between them. The germline V gene has CDR1 SGDLS and CDR2 YYNGEE. CDR3 length: 15 residues. The variable domain in full, completed from reference TRBV9 and TRBJ1-5, reads DSGVTQTPKHLITATGQRVTLRCSPRSGDLSVYWYQQSLDQGLQFLIQYYNGEERAKGNILERFSAQQFPDLHSELNLSSLELGDSALYFCASSVDPQARQPQHFGDGTRLSIL.

The V gene is TRBV4-3, the J gene TRBJ1-3; D is uncertain. There are 16 residues in the CDR3. V was shortened by 4 bases and J by 0 bases, with 13 bases between the two germline ends. The germline gives CDR1 LGHNA, CDR2 YSLEER. The DNA of the CDR3 is TGCGCCAGCAGCCCAGCACCGCGTCACTCTGGAAACACCATATATTTT. Translating it yields CASSPAPRHSGNTIYF.